The TCR beta chain under discussion was sequenced for a study of blood T cell repertoires in COVID-19. Study details: T cells, B-cell-depleted T cells, or PBMCs supplied cDNA or gDNA.

The method was immunoSEQ multiplex PCR; TCRdb's version includes in-frame clones alone and lacks a portion of them. This repertoire shows about 170,000 clones, 70% to 90% found once; its top ten account for around 2%. Worth noting for this clone: The junction does not match germline at one end; this may be a read error.

Input material: peripheral blood. The sequence was collected from a man aged 45-65 years who had recovered from COVID-19.

The CDR3 coding sequence is TGCGCCAGCAGCTTGATCCCCCGGGGACTAGCGGGAAGCATAGATACGCAGTATTTT. Translating it yields CASSLIPRGLAGSIDTQYF. The genes are TRBV5-1 and TRBJ2-3; 13 bases agree with TRBD2. Looked up from germline, CDR1 is SGHRS and CDR2 is YFSETQ. The CDR3 is 19 amino acids.